The T cell receptor (beta chain) under discussion was sequenced for a study of T cells in Graves' hyperthyroidism and ophthalmopathy. Deletions cut 3 bases from V and 4 bases from J, with 5 bases between. CDR1 and CDR2 (germline): MDHEN, SYDVKM. This CDR3 region has 12 residues. TCR beta CDR3 regions were amplified from RNA. First-round RT-PCR with HTBI primers amplified the TCR CDR3 region. TCRdb itself ran the multiplex PCR reads through MiXCR, one entry per CDR3 protein. The data contain a few hundred thousand distinct CDR3 sequences, roughly an eighth of them singletons. This clonotype was counted many times. Its antigen remains unidentified. Study results and caveats: In the blood, most expanded thyroid clonotypes above 0.001 appeared as well.

The receptor's source is a woman aged 18-29 years with Graves' hyperthyroidism. Specimen: blood. The J gene is TRBJ2-3, the V gene TRBV28; unclear D gene. In nucleotides, the CDR3 is TGTGCCAGCAGTTTCCGTCCAGATACGCAGTATTTT. This translates into CASSFRPDTQYF.